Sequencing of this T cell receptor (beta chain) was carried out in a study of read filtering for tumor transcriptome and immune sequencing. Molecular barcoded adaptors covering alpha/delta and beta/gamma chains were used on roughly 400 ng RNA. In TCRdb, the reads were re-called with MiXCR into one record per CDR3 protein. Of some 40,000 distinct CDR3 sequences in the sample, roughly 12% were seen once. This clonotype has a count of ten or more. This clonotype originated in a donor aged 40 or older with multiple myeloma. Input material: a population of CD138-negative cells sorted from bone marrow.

CDR3 bases: TGCGCCAGCAGCTACATCCCAGATCATGGGGCCAACGTCCTGACTTTC. This gives the protein CASSYIPDHGANVLTF. The chain combines TRBV5-1 with TRBJ2-6; D uncertain. Germline loops: CDR1 SGHRS, CDR2 YFSETQ. The CDR3 has 16 residues. The V end was cut by 3 bases, the J end by 3 bases, with 13 bases between.